The clone carrying this TCR beta chain was counted only a few times. Antigen specificity is unknown. The data derive from a study of sequential checkpoint blockade in melanoma. About the research overall: Both treatment sequences were followed by maintenance nivolumab. About 88 pretreatment tumor DNA samples were TCRβ immunosequenced. Whole-study results and caveats: For nivolumab-first patients, baseline tumor clonality was associated with response.

The treatment: randomized to nivolumab then ipilimumab (arm A) or the reverse (arm B). The CDR3 spans 13 residues. After removal of 3 bases from V and 7 bases from J, the junction contained 4 bases not matched to a gene. Clones were sequenced by immunoSEQ multiplex PCR, and TCRdb holds only the in-frame ones, with some missing. The table records about 13,000 clones, over 20% of them present only once. This specimen consisted of tumor tissue (inferred from file names), obtained from a patient given nivolumab and ipilimumab in sequence. This receptor was taken from a human donor with melanoma. The genes are TRBV7-1 and TRBJ2-5; 8 nucleotides match TRBD2. TRBV7-1 is flagged as an ORF with uncertain function. The CDR3 spells CASSSGTSWTQYF. The CDR3, as DNA: TGTGCCAGCAGCTCGGGGACTAGTTGGACCCAGTACTTC.